These T cell receptor beta chains were read from a single sample in a study of T cell changes during pregnancy in multiple sclerosis. Libraries were prepared by immunoSEQ multiplex PCR; TCRdb keeps only in-frame clonotypes and omits some of them. The repertoire includes fewer than 45,000 clones, roughly 90% of them detected once, and less than 6.5% sits in the top ten. The starting material was peripheral blood, obtained in the third trimester of pregnancy. The receptors shown here come from a female donor in good health, enrolled as a control in a pregnancy study. CDR3s include the opening cysteine and the closing phenylalanine or tryptophan. Fields, in order: V gene, J gene, D gene, clone size, CDR3 DNA, CDR3 protein. The D gene is left open where the match is weak. Expanded clones are given a class, and other clones once, few, many or no size at all.

>TRBV6-1|TRBJ2-7|TRBD2|-
TGTGCCAGCAGTGAACGGGGCGGGGGATCCTACGAGCAGTACTTC
CASSERGGGSYEQYF
>TRBV5-5|TRBJ1-1|-|-
TGTGCCAGCAGTGAGGAGCGGGGGACAGCTTTCTTT
CASSEERGTAFF
>TRBV6-5|TRBJ1-2|-|-
TGTGCCAGCAGTTACCCAGGGACTTATGGCTACACCTTC
CASSYPGTYGYTF
>TRBV10-3|TRBJ2-1|TRBD2|-
TGTGCCATCAGTGAGTCCCTAGCGGCACCACACAATGAGCAGTTCTTC
CAISESLAAPHNEQFF
>TRBV25-1|TRBJ2-1|-|once
TGTGCCAGCAGTGAATCACAGGGGAGGAATGAGCAGTTCTTC
CASSESQGRNEQFF
>TRBV7-3|TRBJ2-2|-|few
TGTGCCAGCAGCTTAAGCTCGGGTTTGAAGCTGTTTTTT
CASSLSSGLKLFF
>TRBV21-1|TRBJ1-5|-|-
TGTGCCAGCAGCAGTTCAGGAGGTTGTAATCAGCGCCCCCAGCATTTT
CASSSSGGCNQRPQHF
>TRBV19|TRBJ2-1|TRBD2|-
TGTGCCAGTAGTATAAAAAAGTGGACCGGGACTAGCGGGGGCCTTAGGGATGAGCAGTTCTTC
CASSIKKWTGTSGGLRDEQFF
>TRBV6-1|TRBJ2-3|-|-
TGTGCCAGCAGTGAAGTAGCCAGATTCACAGATACGCAGTATTTT
CASSEVARFTDTQYF
>TRBV9|TRBJ2-1|TRBD2|-
TGTGCCAGCAGCCCACTAGCGGGGACTTCCTACAATGAGCAGTTCTTC
CASSPLAGTSYNEQFF
>TRBV28|TRBJ1-5|TRBD1|-
TGTGCCAGCAGTTCCCCTGACAGGGGCAATCAGCCCCAGCATTTT
CASSSPDRGNQPQHF
>TRBV7-6|TRBJ2-1|TRBD2|-
TGTGCCAGCAGCTCTAGCGGGAGAGGTGAGCAGTTCTTC
CASSSSGRGEQFF
>TRBV4-2|TRBJ1-6|TRBD1|-
TGTGCCAGCAGCCAAGATGACGGGACAGGGGCGCTCAATTCACCCCTCCACTTT
CASSQDDGTGALNSPLHF
>TRBV10-3|TRBJ1-1|TRBD1|-
TGTGCCATCAGTGAGTCGCCCTCGGACAGGGTGAACACTGAAGCTTTCTTT
CAISESPSDRVNTEAFF
>TRBV11-3|TRBJ1-1|TRBD1|-
TGTGCCAGCAGCCCAAGGACAGGGAAGGTCACTGAAGCTTTCTTT
CASSPRTGKVTEAFF
>TRBV5-5|TRBJ1-1|TRBD1|-
TGTGCCAGCAGCTTTACCGGGACAGCGAACACTGAAGCTTTCTTT
CASSFTGTANTEAFF
>TRBV28|TRBJ1-2|-|-
TGTGCCAGCAGAGAGGGGCGGGACCCAGGTGGCTACACCTTC
CASREGRDPGGYTF
>TRBV29-1|TRBJ2-7|-|-
TGCAGCGTTTACTCTGGGCGCGAGCAGTACTTC
CSVYSGREQYF
>TRBV27|TRBJ1-6|-|-
TGTGCCAGCAGTTTATGGGGGCGTGGTTCACCCCTCCACTTT
CASSLWGRGSPLHF
>TRBV9|TRBJ2-2|-|-
TGTGCCAGCAGCGTAAGGGCGGGTGACCCCGGGGAGCTGTTTTTT
CASSVRAGDPGELFF
>TRBV7-2|TRBJ2-3|TRBD2|-
TGTGCCAGCAGCTTAGAGACTAGCGGCACAGATACGCAGTATTTT
CASSLETSGTDTQYF
>TRBV9|TRBJ2-7|TRBD1|-
TGTGCCAGCAGCGTCCGGGACAGCCGGACCTACGAGCAGTACTTC
CASSVRDSRTYEQYF
>TRBV4-1|TRBJ2-1|-|-
TGCGCCAGCAGCCAAGAGAGGGCGGGGTTATACAATGAGCAGTTCTTC
CASSQERAGLYNEQFF
>TRBV21-1|TRBJ2-3|-|once
TGTGCCAGCAGCAAAGACGGAGGGCGGGTTAGCACAGATACGCAGTATTTT
CASSKDGGRVSTDTQYF
>TRBV14|TRBJ1-1|-|-
TGTGCCAGCAGCCAGGAGAGGAGGGCTGAAGCTTTCTTT
CASSQERRAEAFF
>TRBV9|TRBJ2-7|-|-
TGTGCCAGCAGCGTAGGTCACAGCTCCTACGAGCAGTACTTC
CASSVGHSSYEQYF
>TRBV28|TRBJ2-5|TRBD2|-
TGTGCCAGCAGTTTCGGGCCCGGGACTAGCGACCCTGAGTACCAAGAGACCCAGTACTTC
CASSFGPGTSDPEYQETQYF
>TRBV27|TRBJ2-2|-|-
TGTGCCAGCCGAAACGGAGAGCCGAACACCGGGGAGCTGTTTTTT
CASRNGEPNTGELFF
>TRBV6-5|TRBJ1-1|TRBD1|-
TGTGCCAGCAGGGGGGACAGGAACACTGAAGCTTTCTTT
CASRGDRNTEAFF
>TRBV19|TRBJ1-2|-|few
TGTGCCAGTAGTATAGGTAGATCGGATGGCTACACCTTC
CASSIGRSDGYTF
>TRBV11-1|TRBJ2-5|-|-
TGTGCCAGCAGCTTAGCGCTAAGATCAGGGTTCCAAGAGACCCAGTACTTC
CASSLALRSGFQETQYF
>TRBV18|TRBJ2-7|-|-
TGTGCCAGCTCACCATATCGGGACAAAGGGGGCGAGCAGTACTTC
CASSPYRDKGGEQYF
>TRBV5-4|TRBJ1-4|TRBD1|once
TGTGCCAGCAGCTGGGGGGACAGGGGTGTTAATGAAAAACTGTTTTTT
CASSWGDRGVNEKLFF
>TRBV19|TRBJ2-1|-|-
TGTGCCAGTAGCACGAGCGGGCGGTCAGTTATCGGCAATGAGCAGTTCTTC
CASSTSGRSVIGNEQFF
>TRBV7-2|TRBJ2-5|-|-
TGTGCCAGCAGCTTAGGTGACGTGCGGAGCACGTGGGAGACCCAGTACTTC
CASSLGDVRSTWETQYF
>TRBV5-6|TRBJ1-5|-|-
TGTGCCAGCAGCTTGGCCGGGGGAAGCAATCAGCCCCAGCATTTT
CASSLAGGSNQPQHF
>TRBV2|TRBJ1-4|-|-
TGTGCCAGCAGTGAAGCACAGACAGGAAGCTATGAAAAACTGTTTTTT
CASSEAQTGSYEKLFF
>TRBV7-9|TRBJ1-3|-|-
TGTGCCAGCAGCTCCGACTGGGCTGGAAACACCATATATTTT
CASSSDWAGNTIYF
>TRBV7-8|TRBJ2-5|-|-
TGTGCCAGCAGCCCCGGTGGCGGACAAGAGACCCAGTACTTC
CASSPGGGQETQYF
>TRBV11-2|TRBJ2-5|-|-
TGTGCCAGCGGGCTAGCGAGACAAGAGACCCAGTACTTC
CASGLARQETQYF
>TRBV4-3|TRBJ2-1|-|-
TGCGCCAGCAGCCAAGATCCCGGGGTGGTGTACAATGAGCAGTTCTTC
CASSQDPGVVYNEQFF
>TRBV6-1|TRBJ1-3|-|-
TGTGCCAGCAGTGATAGCCTCTCTGGAAACACCATATATTTT
CASSDSLSGNTIYF